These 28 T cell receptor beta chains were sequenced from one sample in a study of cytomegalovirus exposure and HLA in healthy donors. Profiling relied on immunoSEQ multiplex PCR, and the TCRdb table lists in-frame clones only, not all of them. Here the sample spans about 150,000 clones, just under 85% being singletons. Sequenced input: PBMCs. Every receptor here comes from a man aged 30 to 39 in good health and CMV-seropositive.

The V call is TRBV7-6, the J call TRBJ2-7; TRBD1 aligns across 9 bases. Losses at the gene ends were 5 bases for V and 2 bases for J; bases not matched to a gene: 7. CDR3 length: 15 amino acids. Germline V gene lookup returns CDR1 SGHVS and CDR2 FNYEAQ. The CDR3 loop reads CASSPDRGQPYEQYF. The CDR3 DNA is TGTGCCAGCAGCCCGGACAGGGGCCAGCCCTACGAGCAGTACTTC.

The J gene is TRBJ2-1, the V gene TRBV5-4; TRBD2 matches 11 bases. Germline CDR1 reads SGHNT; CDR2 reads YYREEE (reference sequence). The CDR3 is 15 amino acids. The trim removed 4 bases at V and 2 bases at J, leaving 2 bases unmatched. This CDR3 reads CASSELAGAYNEQFF. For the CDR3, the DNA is TGTGCCAGCAGCGAACTAGCGGGGGCCTACAATGAGCAGTTCTTC.

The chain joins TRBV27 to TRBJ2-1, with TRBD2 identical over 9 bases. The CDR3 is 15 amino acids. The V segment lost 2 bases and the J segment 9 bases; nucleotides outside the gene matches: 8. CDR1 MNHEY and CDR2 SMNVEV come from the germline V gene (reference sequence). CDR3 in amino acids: CASSLNIAGVTEQFF. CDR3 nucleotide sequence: TGTGCCAGCAGTTTAAATATAGCGGGGGTTACTGAGCAGTTCTTC.

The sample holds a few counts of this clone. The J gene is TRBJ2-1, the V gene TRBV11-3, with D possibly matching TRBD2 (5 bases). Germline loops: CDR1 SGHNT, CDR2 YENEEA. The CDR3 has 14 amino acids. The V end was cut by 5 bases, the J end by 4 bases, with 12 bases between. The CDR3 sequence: CASSPSRGYNEQFF. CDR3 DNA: TGTGCCAGCAGCCCCTCCCGGGGATACAATGAGCAGTTCTTC. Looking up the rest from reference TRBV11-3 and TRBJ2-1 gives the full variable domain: EAGVVQSPRYKIIEKKQPVAFWCNPISGHNTLYWYLQNLGQGPELLIRYENEEAVDDSQLPKDRFSAERLKGVDSTLKIQPAELGDSAVYLCASSPSRGYNEQFFGPGTRLTVL.

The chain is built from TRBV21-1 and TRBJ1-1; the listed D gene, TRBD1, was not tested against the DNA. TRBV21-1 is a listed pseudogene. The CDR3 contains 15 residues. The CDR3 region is CASTHPRGRNTEAFF. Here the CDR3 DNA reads TGTGCCAGCACACATCCCAGGGGGAGGAACACTGAAGCTTTCTTT.

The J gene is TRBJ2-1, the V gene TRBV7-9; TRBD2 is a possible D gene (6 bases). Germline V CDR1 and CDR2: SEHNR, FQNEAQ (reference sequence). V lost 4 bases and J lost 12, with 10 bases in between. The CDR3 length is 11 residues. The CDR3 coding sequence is TGTGCCAGCAGCTCGGGACTGCGGCAGTTCTTC. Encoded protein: CASSSGLRQFF.

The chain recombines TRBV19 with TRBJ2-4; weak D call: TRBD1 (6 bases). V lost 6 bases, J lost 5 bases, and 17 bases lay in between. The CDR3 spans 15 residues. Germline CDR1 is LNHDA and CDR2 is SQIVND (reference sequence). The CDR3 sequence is CASSAEGTRENIQYF. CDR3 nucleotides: TGTGCCAGTAGCGCAGAGGGGACAAGAGAAAACATTCAGTACTTC. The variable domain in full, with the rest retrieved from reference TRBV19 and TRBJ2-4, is DGGITQSPKYLFRKEGQNVTLSCEQNLNHDAMYWYRQDPGQGLRLIYYSQIVNDFQKGDIAEGYSVSREKKESFPLTVTSAQKNPTAFYLCASSAEGTRENIQYFGAGTRLSVL.

The CDR3 spells CASSLQGQGIGYTF. In DNA form, the CDR3 reads TGTGCCAGCTCACTGCAGGGGCAGGGAATTGGCTACACCTTC. The chain couples TRBV18 to TRBJ1-2, with D perhaps matching TRBD1 (6 bases). V dropped 4 bases and J dropped 7 bases, with 16 bases sitting between them. Per germline, CDR1 KGHSH and CDR2 LQKENI. The CDR3 consists of 14 residues.

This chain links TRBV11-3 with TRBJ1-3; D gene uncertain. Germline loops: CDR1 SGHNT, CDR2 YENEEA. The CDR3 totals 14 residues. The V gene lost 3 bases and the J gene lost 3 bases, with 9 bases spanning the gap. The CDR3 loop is CASSLGGSGNTIYF. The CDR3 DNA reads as TGTGCCAGCAGCTTGGGAGGGAGTGGAAACACCATATATTTT.

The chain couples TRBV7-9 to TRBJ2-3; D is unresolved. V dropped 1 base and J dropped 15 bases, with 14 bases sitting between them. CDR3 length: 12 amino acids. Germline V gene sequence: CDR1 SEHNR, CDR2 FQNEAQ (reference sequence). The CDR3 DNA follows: TGTGCCAGCAGCTTAGTGGGCTCGTCGAATTATTTT. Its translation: CASSLVGSSNYF. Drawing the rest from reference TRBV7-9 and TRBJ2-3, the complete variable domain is DTGVSQNPRHKITKRGQNVTFRCDPISEHNRLYWYRQTLGQGPEFLTYFQNEAQLEKSRLLSDRFSAERPKGSFSTLEIQRTEQGDSAMYLCASSLVGSSNYFGPGTRLTVL.

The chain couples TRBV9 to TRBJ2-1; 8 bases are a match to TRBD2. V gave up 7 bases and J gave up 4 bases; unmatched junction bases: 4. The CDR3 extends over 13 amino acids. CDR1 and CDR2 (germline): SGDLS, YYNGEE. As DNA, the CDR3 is TGTGCCAGCGGGATAGCGGGATACAATGAGCAGTTCTTC. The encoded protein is CASGIAGYNEQFF.

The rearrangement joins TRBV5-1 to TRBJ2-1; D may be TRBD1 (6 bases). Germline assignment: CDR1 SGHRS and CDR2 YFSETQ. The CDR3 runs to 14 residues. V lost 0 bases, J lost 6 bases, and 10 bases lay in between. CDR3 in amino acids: CASSLEDRFNEQFF. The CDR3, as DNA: TGCGCCAGCAGCTTGGAGGACAGATTCAATGAGCAGTTCTTC.

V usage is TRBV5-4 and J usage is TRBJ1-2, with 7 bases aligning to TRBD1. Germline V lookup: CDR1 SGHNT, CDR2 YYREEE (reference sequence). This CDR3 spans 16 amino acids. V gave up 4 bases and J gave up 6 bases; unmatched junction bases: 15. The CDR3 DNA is TGTGCCAGCAGCCGCAATATAGGGGGCAGGGGTAATGGCTACACCTTC. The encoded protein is CASSRNIGGRGNGYTF.

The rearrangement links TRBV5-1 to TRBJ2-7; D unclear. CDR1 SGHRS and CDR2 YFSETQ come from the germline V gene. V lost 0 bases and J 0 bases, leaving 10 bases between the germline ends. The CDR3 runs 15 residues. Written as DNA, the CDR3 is TGCGCCAGCAGCTTGGTAGGTGCTAGCTCCTACGAGCAGTACTTC. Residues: CASSLVGASSYEQYF.

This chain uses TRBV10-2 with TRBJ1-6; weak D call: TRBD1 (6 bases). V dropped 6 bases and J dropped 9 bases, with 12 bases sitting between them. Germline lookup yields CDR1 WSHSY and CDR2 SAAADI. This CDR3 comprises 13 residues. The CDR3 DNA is TGCGCCAGCAGACCTAACAGGGCTTCACCCCTCCACTTT. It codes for CASRPNRASPLHF.

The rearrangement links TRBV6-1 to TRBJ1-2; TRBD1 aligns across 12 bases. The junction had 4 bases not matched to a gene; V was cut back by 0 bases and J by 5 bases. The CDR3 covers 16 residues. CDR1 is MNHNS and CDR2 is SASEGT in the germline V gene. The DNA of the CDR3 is TGTGCCAGCAGTGAAGCCTCGGGACAGGGGGCGTATGGCTACACCTTC. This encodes CASSEASGQGAYGYTF.

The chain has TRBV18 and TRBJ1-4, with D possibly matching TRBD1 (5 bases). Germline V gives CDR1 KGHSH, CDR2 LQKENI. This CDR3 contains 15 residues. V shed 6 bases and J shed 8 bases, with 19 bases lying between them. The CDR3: CASSEFSRQWEKLFF. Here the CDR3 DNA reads TGTGCCAGCTCCGAGTTTAGCAGACAGTGGGAAAAACTGTTTTTT.

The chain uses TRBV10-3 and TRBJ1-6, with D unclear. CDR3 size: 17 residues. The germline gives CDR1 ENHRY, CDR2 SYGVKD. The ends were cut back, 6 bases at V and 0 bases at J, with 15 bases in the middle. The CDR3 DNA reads TGTGCCATCAGCGACGCACGGGGAATCTCCTATAATTCACCCCTCCACTTT. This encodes CAISDARGISYNSPLHF.

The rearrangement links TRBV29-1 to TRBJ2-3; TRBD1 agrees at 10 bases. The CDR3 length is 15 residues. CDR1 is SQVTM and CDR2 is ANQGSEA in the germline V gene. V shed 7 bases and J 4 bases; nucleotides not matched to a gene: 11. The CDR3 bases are TGCAGCGGGGGTGGTGGGGACAGGGGAGCAGATACGCAGTATTTT. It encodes CSGGGGDRGADTQYF.

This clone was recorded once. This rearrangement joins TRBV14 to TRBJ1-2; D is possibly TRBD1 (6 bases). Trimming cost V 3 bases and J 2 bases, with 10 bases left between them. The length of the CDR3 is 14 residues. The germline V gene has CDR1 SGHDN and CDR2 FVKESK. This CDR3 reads CASSQETGNYGYTF. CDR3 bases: TGTGCCAGCAGCCAGGAAACAGGGAACTATGGCTACACCTTC.

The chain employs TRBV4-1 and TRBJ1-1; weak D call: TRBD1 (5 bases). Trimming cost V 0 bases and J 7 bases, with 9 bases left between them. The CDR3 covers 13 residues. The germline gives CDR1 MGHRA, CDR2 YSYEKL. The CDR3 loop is CASSQEGRGEAFF. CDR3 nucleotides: TGCGCCAGCAGCCAAGAAGGGAGGGGTGAAGCTTTCTTT.

The DNA for the CDR3 is TGTGCCAGCAGTGAAGCTAGTGGTAGCGGGAGGACCCGGAGCTACGAGCAGTACTTC. It yields the protein CASSEASGSGRTRSYEQYF. The chain is built from TRBV6-1 and TRBJ2-7, with 10 bases fitting TRBD2. The germline gives CDR1 MNHNS, CDR2 SASEGT. The CDR3 has 19 amino acids. J was trimmed by 3 bases and V by 0 bases; bases with no gene match: 14.

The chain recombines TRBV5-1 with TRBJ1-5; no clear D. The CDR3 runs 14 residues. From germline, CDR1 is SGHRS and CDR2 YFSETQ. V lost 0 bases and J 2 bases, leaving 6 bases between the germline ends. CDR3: CASSLESGNQPQHF. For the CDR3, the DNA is TGCGCCAGCAGCTTGGAGTCGGGCAATCAGCCCCAGCATTTT.

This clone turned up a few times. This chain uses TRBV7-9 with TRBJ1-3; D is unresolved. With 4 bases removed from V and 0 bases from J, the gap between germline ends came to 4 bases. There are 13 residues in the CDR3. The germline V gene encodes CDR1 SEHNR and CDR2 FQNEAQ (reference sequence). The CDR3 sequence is CASSSISGNTIYF. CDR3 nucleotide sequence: TGTGCCAGCAGCTCTATCTCTGGAAACACCATATATTTT. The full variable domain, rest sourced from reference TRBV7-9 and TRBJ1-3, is DTGVSQNPRHKITKRGQNVTFRCDPISEHNRLYWYRQTLGQGPEFLTYFQNEAQLEKSRLLSDRFSAERPKGSFSTLEIQRTEQGDSAMYLCASSSISGNTIYFGEGSWLTVV.

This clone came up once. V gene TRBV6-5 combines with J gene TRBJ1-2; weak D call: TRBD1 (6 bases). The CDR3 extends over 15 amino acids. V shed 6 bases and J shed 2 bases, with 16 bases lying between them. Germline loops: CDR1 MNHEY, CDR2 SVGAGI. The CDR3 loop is CASSRGQKMNYGYTF. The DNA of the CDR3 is TGTGCCAGCAGCCGTGGACAGAAAATGAACTATGGCTACACCTTC.

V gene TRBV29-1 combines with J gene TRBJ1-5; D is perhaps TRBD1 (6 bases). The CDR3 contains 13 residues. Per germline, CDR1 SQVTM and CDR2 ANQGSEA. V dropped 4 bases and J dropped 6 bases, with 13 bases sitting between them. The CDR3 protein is CSVVSGGTQPQHF. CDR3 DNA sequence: TGCAGCGTTGTATCGGGGGGCACTCAGCCCCAGCATTTT.

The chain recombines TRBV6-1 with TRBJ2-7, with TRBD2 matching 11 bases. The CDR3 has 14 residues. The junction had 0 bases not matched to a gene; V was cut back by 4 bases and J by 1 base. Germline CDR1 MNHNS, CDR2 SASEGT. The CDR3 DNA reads TGTGCCAGCAGTGGACTAGCGGGGTCCTACGAGCAGTACTTC. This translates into CASSGLAGSYEQYF.

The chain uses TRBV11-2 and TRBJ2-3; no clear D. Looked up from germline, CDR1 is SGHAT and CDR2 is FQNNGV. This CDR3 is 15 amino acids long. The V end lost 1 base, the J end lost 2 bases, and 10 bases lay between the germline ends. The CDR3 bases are TGTGCCAGCAGCTTAGCGCCTAGAGTCACAGATACGCAGTATTTT. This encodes CASSLAPRVTDTQYF.